The 11 T cell receptor beta chains in this list originate from one sample, sequenced in a study of cytomegalovirus exposure and HLA in healthy donors. This PCR relied on a set of 60 Vbeta primers and 13 Jbeta primers. Some clones are missing from TCRdb's copy, which holds only in-frame ones; the method was immunoSEQ multiplex PCR. The table includes fewer than 150,000 clones, about 80% detected once. The specimen was PBMCs. The origin of the receptors is a man aged 25 to 40 in good health and CMV-seronegative.

J is TRBJ2-6 and V is TRBV7-3; 13 nucleotides align to TRBD2. Looked up from germline, CDR1 is SGHTA and CDR2 is FQGTGA. V shed 5 bases, J shed 4 bases, and the junction held 8 bases outside the gene matches. This CDR3 has 18 amino acids. Here the CDR3 reads CASSQSLAGGRGANVLTF. The CDR3 DNA reads TGTGCCAGCAGCCAATCACTAGCGGGAGGGCGCGGGGCCAACGTCCTGACTTTC.

The chain joins TRBV27 to TRBJ2-3, with TRBD2 matching 10 bases. The germline gives CDR1 MNHEY, CDR2 SMNVEV (reference sequence). The J segment lost 3 bases and the V segment lost 5 bases, leaving 5 bases of the junction unmatched. The CDR3 totals 15 residues. CDR3 DNA sequence: TGTGCCAGCAGTCGAAGCGGGAGGGCGACAGATACGCAGTATTTT. It specifies CASSRSGRATDTQYF.

This chain uses TRBV7-9 with TRBJ2-3, with D maybe TRBD1 (5 bases). Trimming took off 5 bases at V and 0 bases at J, with 9 bases between the two ends. Germline values: CDR1 SEHNR, CDR2 FQNEAQ (reference sequence). This CDR3 has 14 residues. Here the CDR3 reads CASSKGSSTDTQYF. The CDR3 nucleotides read TGTGCCAGCAGCAAGGGGTCCAGCACAGATACGCAGTATTTT.

This chain uses TRBV27 with TRBJ1-2; D is ambiguous. V gave up 5 bases and J gave up 4 bases, with 11 bases separating them. This CDR3 spans 13 amino acids. From germline, CDR1 is MNHEY and CDR2 SMNVEV (reference sequence). This CDR3 reads CASSARASYGYTF. For the CDR3, the DNA is TGTGCCAGCAGTGCCCGCGCCTCCTATGGCTACACCTTC.

This clone was found a few times. The rearrangement joins TRBV28 to TRBJ1-4; tentatively, D is TRBD1 (6 bases). The germline gives CDR1 MDHEN, CDR2 SYDVKM. The CDR3 has 17 residues. V dropped 5 bases and J dropped 0 bases, with 16 bases sitting between them. CDR3 protein: CASSGGQFLATNEKLFF. The DNA for the CDR3 is TGTGCCAGCAGTGGTGGACAGTTTCTCGCAACTAATGAAAAACTGTTTTTT.

The chain recombines TRBV19 with TRBJ1-2; D uncertain. The germline V and J ends were trimmed by 5 bases and 4 bases, with 14 bases remaining between them. The germline gives CDR1 LNHDA, CDR2 SQIVND (reference sequence). This CDR3 comprises 14 residues. The CDR3 is CASSPRRSLYGYTF. DNA of the CDR3: TGTGCCAGTAGTCCAAGGAGGAGTCTCTATGGCTACACCTTC. The full variable domain, with the rest looked up from reference TRBV19 and TRBJ1-2, is DGGITQSPKYLFRKEGQNVTLSCEQNLNHDAMYWYRQDPGQGLRLIYYSQIVNDFQKGDIAEGYSVSREKKESFPLTVTSAQKNPTAFYLCASSPRRSLYGYTFGSGTRLTVV.

The J gene is TRBJ2-5, the V gene TRBV5-1, with a weak D call TRBD1 (5 bases). The J call may be incorrect, as the DNA end agrees better with TRBJ2-7. This CDR3 has 14 residues. Per the germline V gene, CDR1 is SGHRS and CDR2 is YFSETQ. The CDR3 DNA reads as TGCGCCAGCAGCTTCGGCCAGGGAAACTACGAGCAGTACTTC. It specifies CASSFGQGNYEQYF.

The sample holds a few counts of this clone. The rearrangement links TRBV5-1 to TRBJ1-1; TRBD1 aligns across 10 bases. This CDR3 has 14 residues. The V gene end was trimmed by 4 bases and the J gene end by 5 bases; junction bases not matched to a gene: 5. Germline V gene data show CDR1 as SGHRS and CDR2 as YFSETQ. CDR3 protein: CASSDRGRGTEAFF. Here the CDR3 DNA reads TGCGCCAGCAGCGACAGGGGGCGAGGGACTGAAGCTTTCTTT.

The rearrangement uses TRBV5-1 and TRBJ2-1; 7 positions match TRBD2. The trim removed 1 base at V and 4 bases at J, leaving 5 bases unmatched. The CDR3 contains 15 residues. Germline loops: CDR1 SGHRS, CDR2 YFSETQ. The DNA for the CDR3 is TGCGCCAGCAGCTTGCCTAGCGGAGGGTACAATGAGCAGTTCTTC. Translation gives CASSLPSGGYNEQFF.

The genes are TRBV28 and TRBJ2-7; TRBD1 is a possible D gene (6 bases). V was shortened by 7 bases and J by 0 bases, with 16 bases between the two germline ends. Germline lookup yields CDR1 MDHEN and CDR2 SYDVKM. CDR3 length: 15 amino acids. CDR3 sequence reads: CASNFNQGSSYEQYF. CDR3 sequence (DNA): TGTGCCAGCAATTTTAATCAGGGGAGCTCCTACGAGCAGTACTTC.

The chain is built from TRBV7-3 and TRBJ2-6; D unresolved. This CDR3 contains 15 residues. Trimming took 4 bases from V and 0 from J, leaving 7 bases between them. CDR1 SGHTA and CDR2 FQGTGA come from the germline V gene. In nucleotides, the CDR3 is TGTGCCAGCAGCTCTGAGATCTCTGGGGCCAACGTCCTGACTTTC. This codes for CASSSEISGANVLTF.